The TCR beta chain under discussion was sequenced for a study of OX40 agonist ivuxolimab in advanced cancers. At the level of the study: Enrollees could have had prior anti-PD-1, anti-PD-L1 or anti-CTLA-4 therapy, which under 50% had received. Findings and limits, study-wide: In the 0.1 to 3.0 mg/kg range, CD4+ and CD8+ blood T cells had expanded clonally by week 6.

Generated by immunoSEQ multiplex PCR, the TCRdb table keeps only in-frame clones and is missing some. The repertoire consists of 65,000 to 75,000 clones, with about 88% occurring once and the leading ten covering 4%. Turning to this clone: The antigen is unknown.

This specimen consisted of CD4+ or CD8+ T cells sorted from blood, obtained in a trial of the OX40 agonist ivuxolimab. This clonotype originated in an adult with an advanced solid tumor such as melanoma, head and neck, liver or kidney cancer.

The chain's CDR3 is CAWSLNLMSGNTIYF. The CDR3 DNA follows: TGTGCCTGGAGCCTTAACCTTATGTCTGGAAACACCATATATTTT. V usage is TRBV30 and J usage is TRBJ1-3; D is ambiguous. Looked up from germline, CDR1 is GTSNPN and CDR2 is SVGIG (reference sequence). Trimming stripped 3 bases from V and 1 base from J, with 13 bases between. The CDR3 totals 15 residues.